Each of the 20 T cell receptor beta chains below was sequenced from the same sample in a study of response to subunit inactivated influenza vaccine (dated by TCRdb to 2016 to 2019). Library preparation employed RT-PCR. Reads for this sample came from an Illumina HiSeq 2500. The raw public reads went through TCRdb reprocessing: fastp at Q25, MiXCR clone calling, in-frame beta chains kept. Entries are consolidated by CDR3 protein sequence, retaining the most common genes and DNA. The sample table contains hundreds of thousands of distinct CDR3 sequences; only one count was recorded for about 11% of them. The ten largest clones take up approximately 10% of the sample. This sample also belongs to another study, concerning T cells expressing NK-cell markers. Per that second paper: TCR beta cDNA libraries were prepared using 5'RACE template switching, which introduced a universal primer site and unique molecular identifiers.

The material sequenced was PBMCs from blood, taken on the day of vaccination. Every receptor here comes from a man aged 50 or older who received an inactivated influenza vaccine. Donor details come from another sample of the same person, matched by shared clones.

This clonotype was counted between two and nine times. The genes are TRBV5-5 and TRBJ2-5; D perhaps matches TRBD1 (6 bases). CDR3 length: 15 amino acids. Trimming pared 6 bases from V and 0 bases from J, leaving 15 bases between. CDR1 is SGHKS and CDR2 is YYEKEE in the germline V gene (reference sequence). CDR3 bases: TGTGCCAGCACCACCCGAACAGGGTACCAAGAGACCCAGTACTTC. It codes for CASTTRTGYQETQYF.

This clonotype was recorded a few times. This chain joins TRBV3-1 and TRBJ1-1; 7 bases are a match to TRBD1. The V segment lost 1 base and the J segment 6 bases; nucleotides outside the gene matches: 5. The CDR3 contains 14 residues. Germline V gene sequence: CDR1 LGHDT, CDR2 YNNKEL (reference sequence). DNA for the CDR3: TGTGCCAGCAGCCAAGCTGCCGGACAGGCTGAAGCTTTCTTT. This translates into CASSQAAGQAEAFF. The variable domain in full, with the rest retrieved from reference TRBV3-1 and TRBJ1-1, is DTAVSQTPKYLVTQMGNDKSIKCEQNLGHDTMYWYKQDSKKFLKIMFSYNNKELIINETVPNRFSPKSPDKAHLNLHINSLELGDSAVYFCASSQAAGQAEAFFGQGTRLTVV.

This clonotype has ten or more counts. CDR3 amino acids: CASSFGLTANTGELFF. The CDR3 DNA sequence: TGTGCCAGCAGTTTCGGCCTAACAGCGAACACCGGGGAGCTGTTTTTT. The chain carries TRBV12-3 or TRBV12-4 and TRBJ2-2; D is unclear. This CDR3 has 16 residues. Trimming took 3 bases from V and 0 from J, leaving 11 bases between them.

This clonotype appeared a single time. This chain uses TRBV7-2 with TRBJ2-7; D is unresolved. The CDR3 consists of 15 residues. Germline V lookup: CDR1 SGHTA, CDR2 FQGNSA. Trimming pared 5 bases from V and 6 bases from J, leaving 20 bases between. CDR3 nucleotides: TGTGCCAGCAGCCCCTCGGCCGAGCGTACGGGCGAGCAGTACTTC. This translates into CASSPSAERTGEQYF.

The CDR3 bases are TGCGCCAGCAGTGCAGGGGATCTCTCCTACGAGCAGTACTTC. This sequence encodes CASSAGDLSYEQYF. The chain has TRBV10-1 and TRBJ2-7, with D perhaps matching TRBD1 (6 bases). The CDR3 contains 14 residues. Deletions cut 4 bases from V and 0 bases from J, with 10 bases between. Germline V gene sequence: CDR1 WNHNN, CDR2 SYGVQD (reference sequence).

CDR3 sequence (DNA): TGCAGTGCCCTGGTGGGTGAGCAGTTCTTC. Amino acids: CSALVGEQFF. The chain has TRBV20-1 and TRBJ2-1; D is undetermined. This CDR3 is built from 10 residues. In germline, CDR1 is DFQATT, CDR2 SNEGSKA (reference sequence). V was trimmed by 6 bases and J by 9 bases, leaving 9 bases between them.

CDR3 DNA sequence: TGTGCCAGCAGACGGACAGGGGGCGACACCGGCTACACCTTC. Its translation: CASRRTGGDTGYTF. This chain uses TRBV7-9 with TRBJ1-2; TRBD1 matches 11 bases. The CDR3 runs 14 residues. After removal of 6 bases from V and 8 bases from J, the junction contained 8 bases not matched to a gene. CDR1 and CDR2 (germline): SEHNR, FQNEAQ (reference sequence).

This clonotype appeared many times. CDR3 sequence reads: CASSLASGGGNGAGELFF. Here the CDR3 DNA reads TGCGCCAGCAGCTTGGCCTCCGGCGGGGGGAACGGAGCCGGGGAGCTGTTTTTT. This sequence joins TRBV5-1 and TRBJ2-2; 8 bases are shared with TRBD2. The length of the CDR3 is 18 residues. Germline-derived CDR1 and CDR2 are SGHRS and YFSETQ. Trimming at V came to 0 bases and at J to 6 bases, leaving 13 bases not matched to a gene.

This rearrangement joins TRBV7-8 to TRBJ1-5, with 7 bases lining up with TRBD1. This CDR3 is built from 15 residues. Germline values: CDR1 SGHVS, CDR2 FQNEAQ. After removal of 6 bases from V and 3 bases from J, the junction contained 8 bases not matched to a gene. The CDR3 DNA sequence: TGTGCCAGCAGTAGGCAGGGGGGTGACAATCAGCCCCAGCATTTT. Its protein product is CASSRQGGDNQPQHF.

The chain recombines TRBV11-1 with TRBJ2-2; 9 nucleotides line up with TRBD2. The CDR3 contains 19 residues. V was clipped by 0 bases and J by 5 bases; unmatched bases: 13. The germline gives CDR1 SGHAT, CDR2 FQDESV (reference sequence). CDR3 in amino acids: CASSLARGLAGPKTGELFF. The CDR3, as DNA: TGTGCCAGCAGCTTAGCGCGGGGGCTAGCGGGACCCAAGACCGGGGAGCTGTTTTTT. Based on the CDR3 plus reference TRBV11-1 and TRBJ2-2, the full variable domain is EAEVAQSPRYKITEKSQAVAFWCDPISGHATLYWYRQILGQGPELLVQFQDESVVDDSQLPKDRFSAERLKGVDSTLKIQPAELGDSAMYLCASSLARGLAGPKTGELFFGEGSRLTVL.

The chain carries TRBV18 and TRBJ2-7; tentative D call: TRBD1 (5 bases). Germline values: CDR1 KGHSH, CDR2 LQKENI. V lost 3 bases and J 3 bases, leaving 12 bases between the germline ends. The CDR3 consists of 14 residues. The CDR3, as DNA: TGTGCCAGCTCACCGACAGTAACGATCTACGAGCAGTACTTC. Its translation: CASSPTVTIYEQYF.

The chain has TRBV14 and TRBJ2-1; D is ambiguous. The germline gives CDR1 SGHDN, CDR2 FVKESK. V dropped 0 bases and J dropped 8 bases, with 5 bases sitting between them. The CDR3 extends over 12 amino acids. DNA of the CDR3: TGTGCCAGCAGCCAAGAATGGTATGAGCAGTTCTTC. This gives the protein CASSQEWYEQFF.

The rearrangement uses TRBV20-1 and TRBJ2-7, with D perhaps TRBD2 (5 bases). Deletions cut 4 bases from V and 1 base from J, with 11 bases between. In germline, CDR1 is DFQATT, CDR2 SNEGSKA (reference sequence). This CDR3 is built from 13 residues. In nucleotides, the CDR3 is TGCAGTGCTATGACTATGAGGTCCTACGAGCAGTACTTC. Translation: CSAMTMRSYEQYF.

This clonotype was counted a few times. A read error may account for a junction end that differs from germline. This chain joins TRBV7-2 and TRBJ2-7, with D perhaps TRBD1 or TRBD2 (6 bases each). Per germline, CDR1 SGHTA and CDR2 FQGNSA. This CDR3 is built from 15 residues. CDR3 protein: CASSLVRTAGYEQYF. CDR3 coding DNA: TGTGCCAGCAGTTTAGTACGGACAGCGGGCTACGAGCAGTACTTC.

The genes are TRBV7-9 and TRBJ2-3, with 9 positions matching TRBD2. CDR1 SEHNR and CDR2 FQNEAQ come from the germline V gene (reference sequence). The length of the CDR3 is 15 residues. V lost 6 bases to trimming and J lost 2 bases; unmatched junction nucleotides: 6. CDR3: CASRSSGGYTDTQYF. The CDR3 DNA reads TGTGCCAGCAGAAGTAGCGGGGGATACACAGATACGCAGTATTTT.

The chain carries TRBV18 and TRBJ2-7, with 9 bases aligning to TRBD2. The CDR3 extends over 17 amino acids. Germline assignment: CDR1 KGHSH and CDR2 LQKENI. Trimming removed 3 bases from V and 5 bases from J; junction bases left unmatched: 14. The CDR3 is CASSPVLAGKLIHEQYF. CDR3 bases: TGTGCCAGCTCACCGGTTCTAGCGGGAAAACTGATCCACGAGCAGTACTTC.

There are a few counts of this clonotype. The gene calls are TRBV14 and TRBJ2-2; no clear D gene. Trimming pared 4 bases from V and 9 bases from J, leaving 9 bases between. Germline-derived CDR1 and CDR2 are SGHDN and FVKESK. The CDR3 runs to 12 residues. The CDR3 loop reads CASSPTRWELFF. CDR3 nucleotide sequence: TGTGCCAGCAGCCCCACTCGCTGGGAGCTGTTTTTT.

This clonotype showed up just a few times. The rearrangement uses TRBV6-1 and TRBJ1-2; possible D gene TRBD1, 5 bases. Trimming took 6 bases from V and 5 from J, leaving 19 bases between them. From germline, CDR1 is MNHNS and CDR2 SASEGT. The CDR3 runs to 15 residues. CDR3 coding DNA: TGTGCCAGCAGACCAGCCCGGGACGGGATTTATGGCTACACCTTC. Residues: CASRPARDGIYGYTF.

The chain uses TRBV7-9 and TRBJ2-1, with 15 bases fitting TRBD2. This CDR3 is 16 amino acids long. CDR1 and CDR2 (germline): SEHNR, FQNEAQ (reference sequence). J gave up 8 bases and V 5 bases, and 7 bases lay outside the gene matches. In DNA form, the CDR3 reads TGTGCCAGCAGCCTCGGACTAGCGGGGGGGCTCGATGAGCAGTTCTTC. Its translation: CASSLGLAGGLDEQFF.

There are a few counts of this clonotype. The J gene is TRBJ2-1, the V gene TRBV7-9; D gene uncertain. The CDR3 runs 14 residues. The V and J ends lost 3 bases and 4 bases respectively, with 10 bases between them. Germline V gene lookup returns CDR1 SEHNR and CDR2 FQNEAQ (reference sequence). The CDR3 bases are TGTGCCAGCAGCTTTTCAAACAAATACAATGAGCAGTTCTTC. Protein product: CASSFSNKYNEQFF.